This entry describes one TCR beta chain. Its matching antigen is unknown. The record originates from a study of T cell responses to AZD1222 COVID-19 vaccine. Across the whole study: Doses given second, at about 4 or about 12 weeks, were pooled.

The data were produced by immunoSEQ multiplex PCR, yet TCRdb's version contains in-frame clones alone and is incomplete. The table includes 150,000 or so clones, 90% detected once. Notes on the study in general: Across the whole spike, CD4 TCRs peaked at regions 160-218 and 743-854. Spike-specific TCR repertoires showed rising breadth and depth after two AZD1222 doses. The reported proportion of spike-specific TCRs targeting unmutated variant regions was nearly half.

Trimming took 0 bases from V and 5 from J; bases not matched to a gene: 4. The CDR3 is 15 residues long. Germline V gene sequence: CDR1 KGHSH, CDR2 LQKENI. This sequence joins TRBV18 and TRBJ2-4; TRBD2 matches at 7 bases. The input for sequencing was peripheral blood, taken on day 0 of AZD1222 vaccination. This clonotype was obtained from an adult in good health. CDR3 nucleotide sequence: TGTGCCAGCTCACCACCGGGCCGGGGGGAAAACATTCAGTACTTC. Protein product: CASSPPGRGENIQYF.